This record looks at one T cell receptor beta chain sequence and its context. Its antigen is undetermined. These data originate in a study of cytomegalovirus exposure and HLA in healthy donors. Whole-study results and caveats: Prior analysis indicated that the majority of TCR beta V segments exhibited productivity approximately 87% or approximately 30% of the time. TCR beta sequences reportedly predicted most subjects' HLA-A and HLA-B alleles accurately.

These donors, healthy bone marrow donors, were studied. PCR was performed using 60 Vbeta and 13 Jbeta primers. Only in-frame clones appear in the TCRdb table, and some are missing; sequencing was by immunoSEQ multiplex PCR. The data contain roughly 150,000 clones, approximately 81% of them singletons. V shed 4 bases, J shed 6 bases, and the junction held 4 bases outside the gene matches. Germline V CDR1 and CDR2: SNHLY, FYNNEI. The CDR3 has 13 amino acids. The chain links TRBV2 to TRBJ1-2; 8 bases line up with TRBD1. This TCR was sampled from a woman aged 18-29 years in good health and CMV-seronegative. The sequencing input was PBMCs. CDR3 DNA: TGTGCCAGCAGTGCTCAGGGGGCAGATGGCTACACCTTC. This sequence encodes CASSAQGADGYTF.